This record covers a single T cell receptor beta chain. Its antigen is currently unknown. The data were obtained in a study of high-grade serous ovarian cancer treatment subgroups. Study-level information: Each sample yielded on average roughly 7,000 unique TCR beta rearrangements from some 15,000 reads.

Notes on the study in general: Clonal relatedness tracked neoantigen level, and by trend copy number and mutation load. Without spatial data, bulk sequencing limits insight into HGSC tumor diversity.

Libraries were prepared by immunoSEQ multiplex PCR; TCRdb keeps only in-frame clonotypes and omits some of them. Of approximately 30,000 clones in the sample, around 80% were seen once. Tumor samples were obtained before definitive surgery or chemotherapy. The length of the CDR3 is 14 residues. Germline V gene sequence: CDR1 SGHRS, CDR2 YFSETQ. Sample: tumor tissue. V and J are TRBV5-1 and TRBJ2-5, with 8 bases matching TRBD2. The J call may be mistaken, given a closer DNA end match to TRBJ2-7. This sequence was found in a human donor with high-grade serous ovarian cancer. The CDR3 nucleotides read TGCGCCAGCAGCTTTCAGCGGGAGCAGGGCGAGCAGTACTTC. It yields the protein CASSFQREQGEQYF.